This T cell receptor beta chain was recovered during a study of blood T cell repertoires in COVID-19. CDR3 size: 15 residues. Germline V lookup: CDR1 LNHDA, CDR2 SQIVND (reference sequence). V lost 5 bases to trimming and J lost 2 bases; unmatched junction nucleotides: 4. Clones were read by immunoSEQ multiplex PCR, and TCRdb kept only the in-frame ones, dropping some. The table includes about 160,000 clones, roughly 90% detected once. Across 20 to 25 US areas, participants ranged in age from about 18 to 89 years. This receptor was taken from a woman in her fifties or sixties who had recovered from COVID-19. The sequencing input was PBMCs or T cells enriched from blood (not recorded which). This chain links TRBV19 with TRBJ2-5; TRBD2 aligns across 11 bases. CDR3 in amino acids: CASSPRLAGQETQYF. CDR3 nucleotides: TGTGCCAGTAGTCCCCGACTAGCGGGGCAAGAGACCCAGTACTTC.